The TCR beta chain under discussion was sequenced for a study of control samples from healthy donors and cancer patients. Germline V CDR1 and CDR2: SEHNR, FQNEAQ (reference sequence). The CDR3 runs 15 residues. Trimming shortened V by 3 bases and J by 3 bases, and 13 bases separated the two germline ends. Profiling relied on immunoSEQ multiplex PCR, and the TCRdb table lists in-frame clones only, not all of them. The data show some 130,000 clones, approximately 95% seen once. Sequencing was carried out using blood. The chain joins TRBV7-9 to TRBJ2-3; D possibly matches TRBD1 or TRBD2 (5 bases each). This receptor was obtained from a man aged 25 to 40 in good health. CDR3 residues: CASSFGTGSTDTQYF. CDR3 nucleotide sequence: TGTGCCAGCAGCTTCGGGACGGGGTCAACAGATACGCAGTATTTT.